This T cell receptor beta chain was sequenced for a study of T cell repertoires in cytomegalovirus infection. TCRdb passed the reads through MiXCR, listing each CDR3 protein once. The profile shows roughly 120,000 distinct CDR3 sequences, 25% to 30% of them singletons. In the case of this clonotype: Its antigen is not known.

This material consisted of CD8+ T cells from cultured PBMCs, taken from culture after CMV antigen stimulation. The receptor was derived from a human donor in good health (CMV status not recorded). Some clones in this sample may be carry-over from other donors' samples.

DNA of the CDR3: TGTGCCAGCAGCATTCCGGGACCGGCCTACGAGCAGTACTTC. Residues: CASSIPGPAYEQYF. The chain is built from TRBV7-2 and TRBJ2-7; D assignment may be TRBD1 or TRBD2 (5 bases each). Trimming removed 5 bases from V and 2 bases from J, with 13 bases in between. Germline assignment: CDR1 SGHTA and CDR2 FQGNSA. The CDR3 runs to 14 residues.